Listed here are 21 T cell receptor beta chains from one sample, sequenced in a study of T cells in localized non-small cell lung cancer. The method was immunoSEQ multiplex PCR; TCRdb's version includes in-frame clones alone and lacks a portion of them. The profile shows around 19,000 clones, 85% to 90% of them singletons. Sequencing was performed on PBMCs, taken before any cancer treatment. These receptor sequences come from a man aged 35-75 years with stage II squamous cell lung carcinoma.

The chain has TRBV19 and TRBJ1-6; TRBD1 agrees at 7 bases. V was pared by 5 bases and J by 10 bases, with 5 bases of the junction left unmatched. This CDR3 has 13 residues. Germline lookup yields CDR1 LNHDA and CDR2 SQIVND (reference sequence). The CDR3: CASSDAQGSPLHF. CDR3 nucleotide sequence: TGTGCCAGTAGTGATGCACAGGGGTCACCCCTCCACTTT. Variable domain in full (rest from reference TRBV19 and TRBJ1-6): DGGITQSPKYLFRKEGQNVTLSCEQNLNHDAMYWYRQDPGQGLRLIYYSQIVNDFQKGDIAEGYSVSREKKESFPLTVTSAQKNPTAFYLCASSDAQGSPLHFGNGTRLTVT.

There are a few counts of this clone. The chain uses TRBV30 and TRBJ2-5; possible D gene TRBD2, 5 bases. V was shortened by 5 bases and J by 1 base, with 20 bases between the two germline ends. Germline V gives CDR1 GTSNPN, CDR2 SVGIG (reference sequence). This CDR3 has 16 amino acids. CDR3 protein: CAWSPGDGVAQETQYF. The CDR3 nucleotides read TGTGCCTGGTCGCCCGGGGATGGCGTTGCCCAAGAGACCCAGTACTTC.

The chain links TRBV14 to TRBJ2-3; TRBD2 agrees at 9 bases. The CDR3 consists of 16 residues. CDR1 and CDR2 from the germline V gene are SGHDN and FVKESK. V shed 4 bases, J shed 2 bases, and the junction held 7 bases outside the gene matches. CDR3 in amino acids: CASSPRLAENTDTQYF. In DNA, the CDR3 is TGTGCCAGCAGCCCGCGACTAGCGGAAAACACAGATACGCAGTATTTT. Drawing the rest from reference TRBV14 and TRBJ2-3, the complete variable domain is EAGVTQFPSHSVIEKGQTVTLRCDPISGHDNLYWYRRVMGKEIKFLLHFVKESKQDESGMPNNRFLAERTGGTYSTLKVQPAELEDSGVYFCASSPRLAENTDTQYFGPGTRLTVL.

V gene TRBV11-3 combines with J gene TRBJ2-7; TRBD1 or TRBD2 may be the D gene (5 bases each). The germline gives CDR1 SGHNT, CDR2 YENEEA. This CDR3 is 13 amino acids long. V lost 5 bases, J lost 2 bases, and 10 bases lay in between. CDR3 protein: CASSLRGAYEQYF. CDR3 bases: TGTGCCAGCAGCCTCCGAGGGGCCTACGAGCAGTACTTC.

This chain joins TRBV19 and TRBJ2-7, with 8 bases matching TRBD1. The CDR3 extends over 13 amino acids. The germline gives CDR1 LNHDA, CDR2 SQIVND (reference sequence). J was trimmed by 5 bases and V by 8 bases; bases with no gene match: 8. DNA of the CDR3: TGTGCCAGTGGGCCCAGGGGGCCCAACGAGCAGTACTTC. Translation: CASGPRGPNEQYF.

The rearrangement joins TRBV11-3 to TRBJ2-1; 8 nucleotides line up with TRBD2. CDR1 and CDR2 (germline): SGHNT, YENEEA. The V and J ends lost 1 base and 4 bases, in that order; junction bases with no gene match: 3. The CDR3 spans 15 residues. CDR3 amino acids: CASSLAAGVYNEQFF. The CDR3 DNA is TGTGCCAGCAGCTTAGCAGCGGGGGTTTACAATGAGCAGTTCTTC.

DNA of the CDR3: TGCGCCAGCAGCTTGGTAGGGGCCGTCTCTGGAAACACCATATATTTT. Translated, it gives CASSLVGAVSGNTIYF. The chain joins TRBV5-1 to TRBJ1-3, with D perhaps matching TRBD1 (5 bases). Trimming took off 0 bases at V and 0 bases at J, with 10 bases between the two ends. The germline V gene has CDR1 SGHRS and CDR2 YFSETQ. This CDR3 region has 16 residues.

This clone was counted once. The chain combines TRBV5-6 with TRBJ2-1; D remains unclear. Trimming took off 1 base at V and 2 bases at J, with 16 bases between the two ends. This CDR3 region has 17 residues. Germline CDR1 is SGHDT and CDR2 is YYEEEE. CDR3 amino acids: CASSLNGGPITYNEQFF. CDR3 coding DNA: TGTGCCAGCAGCTTGAATGGTGGCCCGATTACCTACAATGAGCAGTTCTTC.

The chain carries TRBV7-2 and TRBJ1-4, with 10 bases matching TRBD1. Trimming at V came to 4 bases and at J to 6 bases, leaving 5 bases not matched to a gene. The CDR3 runs 15 residues. Germline CDR1 and CDR2: SGHTA and FQGNSA. The CDR3 is CASSSTGGWDEKLFF. DNA for the CDR3: TGTGCCAGCAGCTCGACAGGGGGCTGGGATGAAAAACTGTTTTTT.

CDR3 sequence reads: CASRGFRGRNTEAFF. As DNA, the CDR3 is TGTGCCAGCAGGGGATTCAGGGGCCGGAACACTGAAGCTTTCTTT. The V and J genes are TRBV2 and TRBJ1-1; perhaps TRBD1 as D (6 bases). Germline assignment: CDR1 SNHLY and CDR2 FYNNEI. The CDR3 contains 15 residues. V was clipped by 6 bases and J by 1 base, with 15 bases between them.

The chain recombines TRBV4-1 with TRBJ2-2; the match to TRBD2 covers 8 bases. The germline V gene encodes CDR1 MGHRA and CDR2 YSYEKL. The CDR3 is made up of 19 amino acids. With V trimmed by 0 bases and J by 2 bases, 11 bases remained unmatched. The CDR3 spells CASSQELVGLAANTGELFF. Here the CDR3 DNA reads TGCGCCAGCAGCCAAGAATTGGTAGGACTAGCAGCTAACACCGGGGAGCTGTTTTTT.

V and J are TRBV11-3 and TRBJ2-7, with D maybe TRBD1 (6 bases). From germline, CDR1 is SGHNT and CDR2 YENEEA. The CDR3 contains 15 residues. Trimming left V 5 bases short and J 5 bases short, with 19 bases between. DNA of the CDR3: TGTGCCAGCAGCCCCTTGGGGCAGGGGACCAACGAGCAGTACTTC. Its protein product is CASSPLGQGTNEQYF.

This clone was seen just once. The genes are TRBV5-4 and TRBJ2-2; 7 bases fit TRBD2. This CDR3 contains 16 residues. Germline CDR1 SGHNT, CDR2 YYREEE (reference sequence). The J segment lost 3 bases and the V segment lost 5 bases, leaving 10 bases of the junction unmatched. The CDR3 region is CASRRFTSEDTGELFF. In DNA, the CDR3 is TGTGCCAGCAGGCGTTTCACTAGCGAGGACACCGGGGAGCTGTTTTTT.

This chain links TRBV27 with TRBJ2-2, with TRBD2 matching over 13 bases. Germline V gene lookup returns CDR1 MNHEY and CDR2 SMNVEV (reference sequence). Trimming removed 5 bases from V and 4 bases from J; junction bases left unmatched: 7. The CDR3 length is 17 residues. This CDR3 reads CASSPRGLAGRTGELFF. Written as DNA, the CDR3 is TGTGCCAGCAGTCCGAGGGGACTAGCGGGGCGCACCGGGGAGCTGTTTTTT.

This chain links TRBV5-6 with TRBJ2-2; D call uncertain. Germline V gene lookup returns CDR1 SGHDT and CDR2 YYEEEE. Trimming left V 5 bases short and J 7 bases short, with 9 bases between. There are 12 residues in the CDR3. CDR3 DNA: TGTGCCAGCAGTACTGACTTCGGGGAGCTGTTTTTT. This gives the protein CASSTDFGELFF.

The chain links TRBV30 to TRBJ1-1; D call uncertain. CDR1 GTSNPN and CDR2 SVGIG come from the germline V gene (reference sequence). V lost 3 bases and J lost 1, with 9 bases in between. CDR3 length: 13 amino acids. The CDR3 is CAWSQDTNTEAFF. The CDR3 DNA sequence: TGTGCCTGGAGCCAAGACACGAACACTGAAGCTTTCTTT.

The chain couples TRBV6-5 to TRBJ2-7, with 7 bases matching TRBD1. The junction had 10 bases not matched to a gene; V was cut back by 6 bases and J by 2 bases. CDR1 and CDR2 from the germline V gene are MNHEY and SVGAGI. The CDR3 runs 15 residues. CDR3 in DNA: TGTGCCAGCAGCCGCGGAGCGACAGGGACCTACGAGCAGTACTTC. As protein: CASSRGATGTYEQYF.

This sequence joins TRBV29-1 and TRBJ1-4; D call uncertain. Germline CDR1 SQVTM, CDR2 ANQGSEA. V gave up 7 bases and J gave up 6 bases, with 15 bases separating them. This CDR3 is built from 13 residues. CDR3 residues: CSGGLGIDEKLFF. The CDR3 bases are TGCAGCGGGGGATTGGGGATCGATGAAAAACTGTTTTTT. The entire variable domain, with the rest obtained from reference TRBV29-1 and TRBJ1-4, is as follows: SAVISQKPSRDICQRGTSLTIQCQVDSQVTMMFWYRQQPGQSLTLIATANQGSEATYESGFVIDKFPISRPNLTFSTLTVSNMSPEDSSIYLCSGGLGIDEKLFFGSGTQLSVL.

The DNA for the CDR3 is TGTGCCAGCAGCTTACGTGAGGGCCGCTACAATGAGCAGTTCTTC. Translating gives CASSLREGRYNEQFF. This chain connects TRBV7-9 to TRBJ2-1; a weak D match, TRBD2 (5 bases). This CDR3 is built from 15 residues. The V end lost 2 bases, the J end lost 3 bases, and 11 bases lay between the germline ends. From germline, CDR1 is SEHNR and CDR2 FQNEAQ (reference sequence). Full variable domain (remainder filled in from reference TRBV7-9 and TRBJ2-1): DTGVSQNPRHKITKRGQNVTFRCDPISEHNRLYWYRQTLGQGPEFLTYFQNEAQLEKSRLLSDRFSAERPKGSFSTLEIQRTEQGDSAMYLCASSLREGRYNEQFFGPGTRLTVL.

The chain carries TRBV19 and TRBJ1-2; no clear D. The germline V gene has CDR1 LNHDA and CDR2 SQIVND (reference sequence). V gave up 4 bases and J gave up 8 bases, with 11 bases separating them. This CDR3 has 12 residues. CDR3 sequence: CASSTGSGGYTF. For the CDR3, the DNA is TGTGCCAGTAGTACAGGATCGGGCGGCTACACCTTC. Based on the CDR3 plus reference TRBV19 and TRBJ1-2, the full variable domain is DGGITQSPKYLFRKEGQNVTLSCEQNLNHDAMYWYRQDPGQGLRLIYYSQIVNDFQKGDIAEGYSVSREKKESFPLTVTSAQKNPTAFYLCASSTGSGGYTFGSGTRLTVV.

The J gene is TRBJ1-1, the V gene TRBV19; 8 bases are a match to TRBD1. Germline V gene data show CDR1 as LNHDA and CDR2 as SQIVND (reference sequence). Unmatched junction bases numbered 5, after V lost 6 bases and J lost 2 bases. The CDR3 loop spans 14 amino acids. CDR3 loop: CASRLQGVNTEAFF. CDR3 nucleotides: TGTGCCAGTAGGTTACAGGGGGTTAACACTGAAGCTTTCTTT.